The clone carrying this T cell receptor (beta chain) has only one observation. This specimen comes from a study of HIV-infected patients and healthy controls. Germline V gives CDR1 MNHEY, CDR2 SVGAGI. Trimming pared 6 bases from V and 6 bases from J, leaving 22 bases between. There are 16 residues in the CDR3. TCRdb re-called the 5' RACE reads with MiXCR, one entry per CDR3 protein. The sample comprises under 70,000 distinct CDR3 sequences, about 19% of which are singletons, and more than 1.2% rests with the top ten. This TCR came from a human donor in good health. The gene calls are TRBV6-5 and TRBJ2-3; maybe TRBD2 (5 bases). Sequencing used CD4+ T cells from blood. CDR3 DNA: TGTGCCAGCAGGAGAGACTCACCTTTGAGGGATGATACGCAGTATTTT. This translates into CASRRDSPLRDDTQYF.